This T cell receptor beta chain was found in a study of technical replicates of blood from a handful of donors. Assay: immunoSEQ multiplex PCR; the TCRdb copy retains only in-frame clones and omits some. The table lists 87,000 or so clones, roughly 94% of them singletons. Only one count was recorded for this clone. J gave up 2 bases and V 6 bases, and 6 bases lay outside the gene matches. Germline V lookup: CDR1 ENHRY, CDR2 SYGVKD. CDR3 size: 14 residues. The rearrangement joins TRBV10-3 to TRBJ2-7; 8 bases are a match to TRBD1. The material sequenced was T cells isolated from PBMCs. The sequence derives from a human donor in good health. CDR3 DNA sequence: TGTGCCATCAGGCCGGGACAGGAGGCCTACGAGCAGTACTTC. This sequence encodes CAIRPGQEAYEQYF.